This TCR beta chain stems from a study of shared T cell receptors in the human thymus. Germline values: CDR1 SGHVS, CDR2 FNYEAQ. CDR3 length: 18 amino acids. Trimming shortened V by 0 bases and J by 4 bases, and 19 bases separated the two germline ends. This table comes from immunoSEQ multiplex PCR, and its TCRdb copy is limited to in-frame clones, with some not included. Counted here are some 400,000 clones, 85% to 95% occurring once; the ten biggest clones make up roughly 0.02%. The receptor was derived from a human donor. This sequence joins TRBV7-6 and TRBJ1-5, with D possibly TRBD1 on 5 matching bases. Sequencing used thymocytes. CDR3 sequence reads: CASSLAISPGVGNQPQHF. The DNA for the CDR3 is TGTGCCAGCAGCTTAGCGATATCTCCGGGGGTCGGTAATCAGCCCCAGCATTTT.